This is a list of T cell receptor beta chains from one sample in a study of PD-1 blockade in classical Hodgkin lymphoma. This table comes from immunoSEQ multiplex PCR, and its TCRdb copy is limited to in-frame clones, with some not included. Of over 85,000 clones in the sample, approximately 90% were seen once. Sample: peripheral blood mononuclear cells (PBMCs), taken before the fourth cycle of nivolumab. The receptor source for this set is a human donor with classical Hodgkin lymphoma. The CDR3 runs from the conserved cysteine through the conserved F or W. The order of the fields is D gene, clone size, V gene, J gene, CDR3 DNA, CDR3 protein. A D gene is named only where the DNA matches it firmly. Clone size, where shown, is once, few, many, or a class for clones that have expanded.

d_gene: TRBD2
abundance: -
v_gene: TRBV11-3
j_gene: TRBJ2-5
CDR3nt: TGTGCCAGCAGCTTCAGAGCGGCGGGGGGGGAGGAGACCCAGTACTTC
CDR3aa: CASSFRAAGGEETQYF

d_gene: -
abundance: -
v_gene: TRBV5-6
j_gene: TRBJ2-3
CDR3nt: TGTGCCAGCGGATATACAGATACGCAGTATTTT
CDR3aa: CASGYTDTQYF

d_gene: -
abundance: -
v_gene: TRBV30
j_gene: TRBJ1-4
CDR3nt: TGTGCCTGGACCATGGGCCCATACAGGGTTGAGGCAACTAATGAAAAACTGTTTTTT
CDR3aa: CAWTMGPYRVEATNEKLFF

d_gene: TRBD2
abundance: -
v_gene: TRBV10-3
j_gene: TRBJ2-3
CDR3nt: TGTGCCATCAGTGAGCCCTGGACTAGCGGGGGGGGCACAGATACGCAGTATTTT
CDR3aa: CAISEPWTSGGGTDTQYF

d_gene: -
abundance: -
v_gene: TRBV9
j_gene: TRBJ2-1
CDR3nt: TGTGCCAGCAGCCCCGTAGGATCCTACAATGAGCAGTTCTTC
CDR3aa: CASSPVGSYNEQFF

d_gene: TRBD1
abundance: -
v_gene: TRBV5-6
j_gene: TRBJ1-4
CDR3nt: TGTGCCAGCAGCCATACAGGGGGGGATGAAAAACTGTTTTTT
CDR3aa: CASSHTGGDEKLFF

d_gene: TRBD2
abundance: once
v_gene: TRBV2
j_gene: TRBJ2-3
CDR3nt: TGTGCCAGCAGCGCCTTACTAGCGGGGGGCACAGATACGCAGTATTTT
CDR3aa: CASSALLAGGTDTQYF

d_gene: -
abundance: -
v_gene: TRBV7-2
j_gene: TRBJ2-7
CDR3nt: TGTGCCAGCAGCTTACTTTCGGCGGGTCCCTACGAGCAGTACTTC
CDR3aa: CASSLLSAGPYEQYF

d_gene: -
abundance: once
v_gene: TRBV10-3
j_gene: TRBJ2-7
CDR3nt: TGTGCCATCAGGGATGGCTACGAGCAGTACTTC
CDR3aa: CAIRDGYEQYF

d_gene: -
abundance: -
v_gene: TRBV2
j_gene: TRBJ2-1
CDR3nt: TGTGCCAGCAGGCCTTGGGGGGGGGCCAGGGAGCAGTTCTTC
CDR3aa: CASRPWGGAREQFF

d_gene: -
abundance: -
v_gene: TRBV27
j_gene: TRBJ2-7
CDR3nt: TGTGCCAGCAGTCTTGGGATTTCCTACGAGCAGTACTTC
CDR3aa: CASSLGISYEQYF

d_gene: -
abundance: once
v_gene: TRBV27
j_gene: TRBJ2-1
CDR3nt: TGTGCCAGCAGTTTGGTCGGGGCCACTTACAATGAGCAGTTCTTC
CDR3aa: CASSLVGATYNEQFF

d_gene: TRBD2
abundance: -
v_gene: TRBV12-5
j_gene: TRBJ2-5
CDR3nt: TGTGCTAGTGGTTTGGTAACGGGGACTAGCGGTGGGTCGGGGACCCAGTACTTC
CDR3aa: CASGLVTGTSGGSGTQYF

d_gene: TRBD1
abundance: -
v_gene: TRBV28
j_gene: TRBJ1-1
CDR3nt: TGTGCCAGCAGCCCTATCACAGACAGGGCGGGTGAAGCTTTCTTT
CDR3aa: CASSPITDRAGEAFF

d_gene: -
abundance: -
v_gene: TRBV5-5
j_gene: TRBJ1-2
CDR3nt: TGTGCCAGCAGCTTGTGGGACGGCTATGGCTACACCTTC
CDR3aa: CASSLWDGYGYTF

d_gene: -
abundance: once
v_gene: TRBV7-2
j_gene: TRBJ1-1
CDR3nt: TGTGCCAGCAGCTTGGCAGACGTGGGATCTGAAGCTTTCTTT
CDR3aa: CASSLADVGSEAFF

d_gene: TRBD1
abundance: -
v_gene: TRBV5-1
j_gene: TRBJ1-2
CDR3nt: TGCGCCAGCAGCTTGGAGGGGACGGACAGGGGCTATGGCTACACCTTC
CDR3aa: CASSLEGTDRGYGYTF

d_gene: -
abundance: -
v_gene: TRBV7-9
j_gene: TRBJ2-7
CDR3nt: TGTGCCAGCACCACTTTGAGGGGACACCTAGGTTACGAGCAGTACTTC
CDR3aa: CASTTLRGHLGYEQYF

d_gene: -
abundance: -
v_gene: TRBV5-1
j_gene: TRBJ1-3
CDR3nt: TGCGCCAGCAGCTTGGCCGCCCTAAGCTCTGGAAACACCATATATTTT
CDR3aa: CASSLAALSSGNTIYF

d_gene: -
abundance: -
v_gene: TRBV7-9
j_gene: TRBJ2-3
CDR3nt: TGTGCCAGCAGCTTAGACCCGCGCGGAGATACGCAGTATTTT
CDR3aa: CASSLDPRGDTQYF

d_gene: -
abundance: -
v_gene: TRBV9
j_gene: TRBJ1-1
CDR3nt: TGTGCCAGCAGCGTAGGGGTCAGGGGCCTCACTGAAGCTTTCTTT
CDR3aa: CASSVGVRGLTEAFF

d_gene: TRBD2
abundance: -
v_gene: TRBV25-1
j_gene: TRBJ2-7
CDR3nt: TGTGCCAGCACCCCGACTAGCGGGGGGGCCAACGAGCAGTACTTC
CDR3aa: CASTPTSGGANEQYF

d_gene: TRBD1
abundance: -
v_gene: TRBV4-2
j_gene: TRBJ2-7
CDR3nt: TGTGCCAGCAGCTTGGCGGGACAGGGTTCCTACGAGCAGTACTTC
CDR3aa: CASSLAGQGSYEQYF

d_gene: -
abundance: once
v_gene: TRBV19
j_gene: TRBJ1-5
CDR3nt: TGTGCCAGTAGTAATTCGGGGTACAGTTTTCAGCCCCAGCATTTT
CDR3aa: CASSNSGYSFQPQHF

d_gene: -
abundance: once
v_gene: TRBV28
j_gene: TRBJ2-5
CDR3nt: TGTGCCAGCAGTTTAATGGGGACCGGGGAGACCCAGTACTTC
CDR3aa: CASSLMGTGETQYF

d_gene: TRBD1
abundance: -
v_gene: TRBV7-9
j_gene: TRBJ1-5
CDR3nt: TGTGCCAGCAGCCCACAGGGGGCGGGTCAGCCCCAGCATTTT
CDR3aa: CASSPQGAGQPQHF

d_gene: -
abundance: -
v_gene: TRBV21-1
j_gene: TRBJ2-3
CDR3nt: TGTGCCAGCAGCAAAGCAGGTGGGACTTCCCGGGGAGATACGCAGTATTTT
CDR3aa: CASSKAGGTSRGDTQYF

d_gene: -
abundance: -
v_gene: TRBV19
j_gene: TRBJ2-7
CDR3nt: TGTGCCAGTAGTATGGGGGGGGGCCGTCACGAGCAGTACTTC
CDR3aa: CASSMGGGRHEQYF

d_gene: TRBD2
abundance: -
v_gene: TRBV23-1
j_gene: TRBJ2-1
CDR3nt: TGCGCCAGCAGTCCCCGGGGGGACTATTCCTACAATGAGCAGTTCTTC
CDR3aa: CASSPRGDYSYNEQFF

d_gene: -
abundance: -
v_gene: TRBV9
j_gene: TRBJ1-5
CDR3nt: TGTGCCAGCAGCGCCGCGCCGGGACTCAATCAGCCCCAGCATTTT
CDR3aa: CASSAAPGLNQPQHF

d_gene: TRBD1
abundance: -
v_gene: TRBV6-5
j_gene: TRBJ1-1
CDR3nt: TGTGCCAGCAGCTTCAACCTACAGGGGGGGCTTGAAGCTTTCTTT
CDR3aa: CASSFNLQGGLEAFF

d_gene: -
abundance: -
v_gene: TRBV19
j_gene: TRBJ2-5
CDR3nt: TGTGCCAGTAGCAACTTAGGACGGGAAGAGACCCAGTACTTC
CDR3aa: CASSNLGREETQYF

d_gene: TRBD2
abundance: -
v_gene: TRBV6-6
j_gene: TRBJ2-2
CDR3nt: TGTGCCAGCAGCCCGAGACTAGCGGGGACCGGGGAGCTGTTTTTT
CDR3aa: CASSPRLAGTGELFF

d_gene: -
abundance: -
v_gene: TRBV6-1
j_gene: TRBJ1-3
CDR3nt: TGTGCCAGCAGTGAGGGGGCAGGTGGAAACACCATATATTTT
CDR3aa: CASSEGAGGNTIYF

d_gene: -
abundance: -
v_gene: TRBV18
j_gene: TRBJ1-5
CDR3nt: TGTGCCAGCTCACCAGTCCAGTCTACCAATCAGCCCCAGCATTTT
CDR3aa: CASSPVQSTNQPQHF

d_gene: TRBD1
abundance: -
v_gene: TRBV28
j_gene: TRBJ1-2
CDR3nt: TGTGCCAGCAGTCCGGACAGGGGGATGTATGGCTACACCTTC
CDR3aa: CASSPDRGMYGYTF

d_gene: -
abundance: -
v_gene: TRBV30
j_gene: TRBJ1-5
CDR3nt: TGTGCCTGGAGTCCTACGTACAATCAGCCCCAGCATTTT
CDR3aa: CAWSPTYNQPQHF

d_gene: -
abundance: -
v_gene: TRBV29-1
j_gene: TRBJ2-7
CDR3nt: TGCAGCGTTGAAGATCGGGCCTACGAGCAGTACTTC
CDR3aa: CSVEDRAYEQYF

d_gene: -
abundance: -
v_gene: TRBV6-5
j_gene: TRBJ2-7
CDR3nt: TGTGCCAGCAGTTCATTCGGGGGATCGTACGAGCAGTACTTC
CDR3aa: CASSSFGGSYEQYF

d_gene: -
abundance: -
v_gene: TRBV5-4
j_gene: TRBJ1-1
CDR3nt: TGTGCCAGCAGCTTCGCCCGGGGGGCAAACACTGAAGCTTTCTTT
CDR3aa: CASSFARGANTEAFF

d_gene: TRBD1
abundance: -
v_gene: TRBV6-1
j_gene: TRBJ1-2
CDR3nt: TGTGCCAGCATGAGGGGCACAGGGGCTAACTATGGCTACACCTTC
CDR3aa: CASMRGTGANYGYTF

d_gene: TRBD2
abundance: -
v_gene: TRBV9
j_gene: TRBJ2-7
CDR3nt: TGTGCCAGCAGCGTAAATAGCGGGGGTTCCTACGAGCAGTACTTC
CDR3aa: CASSVNSGGSYEQYF

d_gene: TRBD1
abundance: -
v_gene: TRBV11-3
j_gene: TRBJ2-7
CDR3nt: TGTGCCAGCAGCCCAAGGACAGGGATGGGCGAGCAGTACTTC
CDR3aa: CASSPRTGMGEQYF

d_gene: -
abundance: -
v_gene: TRBV30
j_gene: TRBJ2-5
CDR3nt: TGTGCTGGACGACGTACCAACCAAGAGACCCAGTACTTC
CDR3aa: CAGRRTNQETQYF

d_gene: -
abundance: -
v_gene: TRBV5-4
j_gene: TRBJ1-5
CDR3nt: TGTGCCAGCAGCTTGGGAGGGGGCAATCAGCCCCAGCATTTT
CDR3aa: CASSLGGGNQPQHF